Below are 25 T cell receptor beta chains sequenced from a single sample in a study of OX40 agonist ivuxolimab in advanced cancers. Clones were read by immunoSEQ multiplex PCR, and TCRdb kept only the in-frame ones, dropping some. The sample carries more than 50,000 clones, roughly 89% recorded once. Specimen: CD4+ or CD8+ T cells sorted from blood, collected in a trial of the OX40 agonist ivuxolimab. These receptor sequences come from an adult with an advanced solid tumor such as melanoma, head and neck, liver or kidney cancer.

The chain joins TRBV7-9 to TRBJ1-2, with 8 bases identical to TRBD1. The CDR3 spans 16 residues. The J segment lost 8 bases and the V segment lost 4 bases, leaving 15 bases of the junction unmatched. Germline CDR1 SEHNR, CDR2 FQNEAQ (reference sequence). The CDR3 coding sequence is TGTGCCAGCAGCTCCGGGACAGGTTCCTCTTCTTGGGGCTACACCTTC. It codes for CASSSGTGSSSWGYTF. Combining the CDR3 with reference TRBV7-9 and TRBJ1-2 gives the whole variable domain DTGVSQNPRHKITKRGQNVTFRCDPISEHNRLYWYRQTLGQGPEFLTYFQNEAQLEKSRLLSDRFSAERPKGSFSTLEIQRTEQGDSAMYLCASSSGTGSSSWGYTFGSGTRLTVV.

The rearrangement uses TRBV7-9 and TRBJ1-5; D remains unclear. CDR1 is SEHNR, CDR2 FQNEAQ, per germline (reference sequence). The CDR3 is 14 amino acids. V was pared by 5 bases and J by 3 bases, with 11 bases between. CDR3: CASSPGGVNQPQHF. CDR3 bases: TGTGCCAGCAGCCCCGGCGGGGTCAATCAGCCCCAGCATTTT. Together with reference TRBV7-9 and TRBJ1-5, the CDR3 gives the full variable domain: DTGVSQNPRHKITKRGQNVTFRCDPISEHNRLYWYRQTLGQGPEFLTYFQNEAQLEKSRLLSDRFSAERPKGSFSTLEIQRTEQGDSAMYLCASSPGGVNQPQHFGDGTRLSIL.

V gene TRBV5-4 combines with J gene TRBJ2-7, with D perhaps TRBD2 (6 bases). CDR1 SGHNT and CDR2 YYREEE come from the germline V gene (reference sequence). CDR3 size: 15 residues. The germline V and J ends were trimmed by 0 bases and 3 bases, with 13 bases remaining between them. In DNA form, the CDR3 reads TGTGCCAGCAGCTTGGACTTGCGGGACGTCTACGAGCAGTACTTC. Its protein is CASSLDLRDVYEQYF.

This clone occurred once. The chain combines TRBV18 with TRBJ2-3; D might be TRBD1 or TRBD2, each matching 5 bases. V dropped 0 bases and J dropped 0 bases, with 10 bases sitting between them. The CDR3 runs 16 residues. Germline assignment: CDR1 KGHSH and CDR2 LQKENI. The CDR3 region is CASSPPGRPSTDTQYF. The CDR3 DNA reads TGTGCCAGCTCACCACCGGGACGTCCTAGCACAGATACGCAGTATTTT. Full variable domain (rest looked up from reference TRBV18 and TRBJ2-3): NAGVMQNPRHLVRRRGQEARLRCSPMKGHSHVYWYRQLPEEGLKFMVYLQKENIIDESGMPKERFSAEFPKEGPSILRIQQVVRGDSAAYFCASSPPGRPSTDTQYFGPGTRLTVL.

V gene TRBV16 combines with J gene TRBJ1-2; D call uncertain. Per germline, CDR1 KGHSY and CDR2 FQNENV. The CDR3 contains 14 residues. Trimming shortened V by 6 bases and J by 3 bases, and 14 bases separated the two germline ends. CDR3 sequence (DNA): TGTGCCAGCAGAGAAGCCGGGCTGGACTATGGCTACACCTTC. It codes for CASREAGLDYGYTF.

V usage is TRBV6-5 and J usage is TRBJ2-1, with a possible D match to TRBD2 (5 bases). Trimming took off 2 bases at V and 5 bases at J, with 10 bases between the two ends. The CDR3 is 14 residues long. Germline lookup yields CDR1 MNHEY and CDR2 SVGAGI. The DNA for the CDR3 is TGTGCCAGCAGTTACCAGACTACTAACAATGAGCAGTTCTTC. It encodes CASSYQTTNNEQFF.

J is TRBJ1-2 and V is TRBV25-1; D is uncertain. The CDR3 has 15 amino acids. V lost 1 base and J 6 bases, leaving 15 bases between the germline ends. CDR1 and CDR2 (germline): MGHDK, SYGVNS. CDR3 DNA: TGTGCCAGCAGTGAATTTCACGAAGGGAAGAATGGCTACACCTTC. Translating gives CASSEFHEGKNGYTF.

This clone has more than one count but fewer than ten. V usage is TRBV27 and J usage is TRBJ2-7; D is possibly TRBD1 (5 bases). The CDR3 loop spans 15 amino acids. Germline V gene sequence: CDR1 MNHEY, CDR2 SMNVEV (reference sequence). The germline V and J ends were trimmed by 6 bases and 3 bases, with 18 bases remaining between them. The CDR3 here is CASRQGFSGIYEQYF. DNA for the CDR3: TGTGCCAGCAGGCAGGGTTTTAGTGGGATCTACGAGCAGTACTTC.

The CDR3 spells CASSQGGAYNEQFF. CDR3 sequence (DNA): TGTGCCAGCTCACAAGGGGGGGCATACAATGAGCAGTTCTTC. V and J are TRBV18 and TRBJ2-1; tentatively, D is TRBD2 (7 bases). Trimming took 4 bases from V and 4 from J, leaving 11 bases between them. The CDR3 has 14 residues. The germline V gene has CDR1 KGHSH and CDR2 LQKENI.

The J gene is TRBJ2-7, the V gene TRBV27; TRBD1 agrees at 9 bases. This CDR3 has 14 amino acids. In germline, CDR1 is MNHEY, CDR2 SMNVEV (reference sequence). Losses at the gene ends were 3 bases for V and 1 base for J; bases not matched to a gene: 1. For the CDR3, the DNA is TGTGCCAGCAGTTTCGGGACAGGGTCCTACGAGCAGTACTTC. This gives the protein CASSFGTGSYEQYF.

This clone was counted a few times. The chain combines TRBV19 with TRBJ2-1; 9 bases line up with TRBD2. Trimming took 2 bases from V and 2 from J; bases not matched to a gene: 4. Germline values: CDR1 LNHDA, CDR2 SQIVND (reference sequence). The CDR3 length is 16 residues. The CDR3 nucleotides are TGTGCCAGTAGTATACTGGGACTAGCAGCCTACAATGAGCAGTTCTTC. It translates to CASSILGLAAYNEQFF.

This chain links TRBV7-9 with TRBJ2-1, with a weak D call TRBD2 (6 bases). Germline loops: CDR1 SEHNR, CDR2 FQNEAQ (reference sequence). This CDR3 region has 12 residues. Trimming cost V 5 bases and J 12 bases, with 14 bases left between them. In DNA form, the CDR3 reads TGTGCCAGCAGCAGCCTGGAGGGTCGGCAGTTCTTC. Amino acids: CASSSLEGRQFF. Full variable domain (missing parts from reference TRBV7-9 and TRBJ2-1): DTGVSQNPRHKITKRGQNVTFRCDPISEHNRLYWYRQTLGQGPEFLTYFQNEAQLEKSRLLSDRFSAERPKGSFSTLEIQRTEQGDSAMYLCASSSLEGRQFFGPGTRLTVL.

V and J are TRBV30 and TRBJ2-5; D possibly corresponds to TRBD2 (5 bases). Trimming left V 6 bases short and J 5 bases short, with 22 bases between. This CDR3 is built from 15 residues. CDR1 and CDR2 from the germline V gene are GTSNPN and SVGIG (reference sequence). The CDR3 DNA reads as TGTGCCTGCTGCGAACCGCCGGGGTACTGGGAGACCCAGTACTTC. Translating it yields CACCEPPGYWETQYF.

This rearrangement joins TRBV7-9 to TRBJ2-7; possibly TRBD1 for D (6 bases). Germline V gives CDR1 SEHNR, CDR2 FQNEAQ (reference sequence). The germline V and J ends were trimmed by 4 bases and 10 bases, with 14 bases remaining between them. The CDR3 contains 12 residues. CDR3 sequence reads: CASSSYGDNQYF. Written as DNA, the CDR3 is TGTGCCAGCAGCTCCTACGGGGACAATCAGTACTTC.

The chain recombines TRBV7-9 with TRBJ2-6; maybe TRBD1 (6 bases). The V end lost 1 base, the J end lost 1 base, and 14 bases lay between the germline ends. The germline V gene has CDR1 SEHNR and CDR2 FQNEAQ (reference sequence). The CDR3 is 18 amino acids. CDR3 loop: CASSLGWQGKSGANVLTF. CDR3 nucleotide sequence: TGTGCCAGCAGCTTAGGCTGGCAGGGGAAGTCTGGGGCCAACGTCCTGACTTTC.

This clone is labeled as medium-sized. The CDR3 coding sequence is TGTGCCAGCAGTTTATGGGACACCACCTACGAGCAGTACTTC. Its translation is CASSLWDTTYEQYF. The gene calls are TRBV28 and TRBJ2-7, with D maybe TRBD1 (5 bases). V shed 0 bases and J shed 2 bases, with 8 bases lying between them. The CDR3 extends over 14 amino acids. The germline CDR1 and CDR2 sequences are MDHEN and SYDVKM.

The gene calls are TRBV7-8 and TRBJ2-5; no reliable D call. Trimming took off 5 bases at V and 1 base at J, with 8 bases between the two ends. CDR3 size: 13 residues. The germline CDR1 and CDR2 sequences are SGHVS and FQNEAQ. The CDR3 sequence is CASSVGSQETQYF. CDR3 nucleotides: TGTGCCAGCAGCGTCGGATCCCAAGAGACCCAGTACTTC.

The table lists this clone with a count of one. This rearrangement joins TRBV10-3 to TRBJ2-1; 11 bases match TRBD2. Germline-derived CDR1 and CDR2 are ENHRY and SYGVKD. J lost 5 bases, V lost 10 bases, and 7 bases had no gene match. The CDR3 runs to 14 residues. The CDR3 bases are TGTGCCACCGGACTAGCGGGCGGGGACAATGAGCAGTTCTTC. This encodes CATGLAGGDNEQFF.

CDR3 loop: CASRIGANYEQYF. The CDR3 DNA follows: TGTGCCAGCCGAATAGGGGCTAATTACGAGCAGTACTTC. The rearrangement joins TRBV27 to TRBJ2-7; perhaps TRBD1 as D (5 bases). V lost 8 bases and J lost 4, with 15 bases in between. CDR1 MNHEY and CDR2 SMNVEV come from the germline V gene (reference sequence). This CDR3 is built from 13 residues.

The chain is built from TRBV6-5 and TRBJ2-2; 13 bases line up with TRBD2. V dropped 4 bases and J dropped 4; count of bases not matched to a gene: 3. CDR1 and CDR2 (germline): MNHEY, SVGAGI. This CDR3 spans 16 amino acids. The CDR3 nucleotides read TGTGCCAGCAGTTTCACTAGCGGGAGGGGCACCGGGGAGCTGTTTTTT. Translation: CASSFTSGRGTGELFF.

V and J are TRBV7-9 and TRBJ2-1; 7 positions match TRBD1. Per germline, CDR1 SEHNR and CDR2 FQNEAQ (reference sequence). Trimming at V came to 5 bases and at J to 8 bases, leaving 9 bases not matched to a gene. The CDR3 runs 14 residues. CDR3 protein: CASSGFDRVYEQFF. The CDR3 coding sequence is TGTGCCAGCAGCGGATTTGACAGGGTGTATGAGCAGTTCTTC.

The CDR3 loop is CASSLYGGTNYGYTF. Written as DNA, the CDR3 is TGTGCCAGCAGTTTATACGGAGGTACTAACTATGGCTACACCTTC. The gene calls are TRBV27 and TRBJ1-2; no clear D gene. Between the trimmed V and J ends, which lost 1 base and 0 bases, there was a span of 9 bases. The CDR3 consists of 15 residues. Germline V gene lookup returns CDR1 MNHEY and CDR2 SMNVEV (reference sequence).

The gene calls are TRBV27 and TRBJ2-4; perhaps TRBD1 as D (6 bases). V was pared by 6 bases and J by 8 bases, with 14 bases between. Per germline, CDR1 MNHEY and CDR2 SMNVEV (reference sequence). This CDR3 spans 13 amino acids. This CDR3 is CASSLDREHIQYF. The CDR3 coding sequence is TGTGCCAGCAGCCTGGACAGAGAGCACATTCAGTACTTC.

V usage is TRBV5-4 and J usage is TRBJ2-3, with 7 bases aligning to TRBD2. V was pared by 4 bases and J by 4 bases, with 6 bases of the junction left unmatched. Germline V CDR1 and CDR2: SGHNT, YYREEE (reference sequence). This CDR3 has 14 amino acids. The CDR3 sequence is CASSPWGGPDTQYF. Here the CDR3 DNA reads TGTGCCAGCAGCCCCTGGGGAGGGCCAGATACGCAGTATTTT.

V and J are TRBV19 and TRBJ1-1, with D unclear. CDR1 is LNHDA and CDR2 is SQIVND in the germline V gene (reference sequence). The CDR3 has 14 amino acids. V was trimmed by 1 base and J by 3 bases, leaving 9 bases between them. Here the CDR3 reads CASSIGATHTEAFF. The CDR3 nucleotides read TGTGCCAGTAGTATAGGCGCGACCCACACTGAAGCTTTCTTT. Looking up the rest from reference TRBV19 and TRBJ1-1 gives the full variable domain: DGGITQSPKYLFRKEGQNVTLSCEQNLNHDAMYWYRQDPGQGLRLIYYSQIVNDFQKGDIAEGYSVSREKKESFPLTVTSAQKNPTAFYLCASSIGATHTEAFFGQGTRLTVV.